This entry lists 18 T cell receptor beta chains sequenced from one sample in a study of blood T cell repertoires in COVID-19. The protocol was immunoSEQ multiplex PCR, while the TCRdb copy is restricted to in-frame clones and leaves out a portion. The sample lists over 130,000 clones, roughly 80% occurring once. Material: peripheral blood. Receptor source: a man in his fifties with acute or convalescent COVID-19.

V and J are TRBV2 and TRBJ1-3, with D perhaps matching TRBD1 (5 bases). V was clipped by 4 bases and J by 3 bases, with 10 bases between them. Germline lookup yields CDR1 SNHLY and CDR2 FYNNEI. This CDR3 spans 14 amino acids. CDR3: CASSGGGSGNTIYF. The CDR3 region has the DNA TGTGCCAGCAGTGGGGGGGGGAGTGGAAACACCATATATTTT.

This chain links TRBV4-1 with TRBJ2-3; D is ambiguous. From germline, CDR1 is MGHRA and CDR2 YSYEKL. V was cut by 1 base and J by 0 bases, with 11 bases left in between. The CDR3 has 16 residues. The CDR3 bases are TGCGCCAGCAGCCAAGGCGGATACTCTAGCACAGATACGCAGTATTTT. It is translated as CASSQGGYSSTDTQYF.

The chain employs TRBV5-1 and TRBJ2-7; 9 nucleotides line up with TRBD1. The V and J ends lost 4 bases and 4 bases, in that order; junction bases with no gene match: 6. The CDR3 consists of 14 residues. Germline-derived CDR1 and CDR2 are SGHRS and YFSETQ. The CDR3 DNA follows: TGCGCCAGCAGCCCCGGGACAGGGAGGTACGAGCAGTACGTC. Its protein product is CASSPGTGRYEQYV.

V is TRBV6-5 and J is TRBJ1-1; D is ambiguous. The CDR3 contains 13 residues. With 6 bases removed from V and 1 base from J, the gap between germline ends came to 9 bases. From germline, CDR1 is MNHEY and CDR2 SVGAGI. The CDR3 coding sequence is TGTGCCAGCAGAAAGCAAAAGAACACTGAAGCTTTCTTT. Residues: CASRKQKNTEAFF.

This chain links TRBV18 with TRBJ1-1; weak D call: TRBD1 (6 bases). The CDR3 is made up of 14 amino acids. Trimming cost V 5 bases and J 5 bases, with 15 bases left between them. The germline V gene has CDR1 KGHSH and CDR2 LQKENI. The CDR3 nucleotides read TGTGCCAGCTCAACTGGACAGCGGGGGACTGAAGCTTTCTTT. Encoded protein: CASSTGQRGTEAFF.

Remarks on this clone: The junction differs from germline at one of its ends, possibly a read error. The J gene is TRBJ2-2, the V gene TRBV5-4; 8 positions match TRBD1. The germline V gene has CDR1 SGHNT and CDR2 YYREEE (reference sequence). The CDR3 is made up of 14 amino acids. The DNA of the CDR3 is TGTGCCAGCAGTTTGGGACAGGTTGGCGGGGAGCTGTTTTTT. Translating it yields CASSLGQVGGELFF. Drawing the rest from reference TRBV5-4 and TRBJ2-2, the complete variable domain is ETGVTQSPTHLIKTRGQQVTLRCSSQSGHNTVSWYQQALGQGPQFIFQYYREEENGRGNFPPRFSGLQFPNYSSELNVNALELDDSALYLCASSLGQVGGELFFGEGSRLTVL.

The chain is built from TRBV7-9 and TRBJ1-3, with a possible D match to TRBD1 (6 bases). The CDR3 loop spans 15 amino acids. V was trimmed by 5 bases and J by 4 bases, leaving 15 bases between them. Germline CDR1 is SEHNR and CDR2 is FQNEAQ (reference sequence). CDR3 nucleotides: TGTGCCAGCAGCACCGGGACAAACCTAGGAAACACCATATATTTT. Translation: CASSTGTNLGNTIYF.

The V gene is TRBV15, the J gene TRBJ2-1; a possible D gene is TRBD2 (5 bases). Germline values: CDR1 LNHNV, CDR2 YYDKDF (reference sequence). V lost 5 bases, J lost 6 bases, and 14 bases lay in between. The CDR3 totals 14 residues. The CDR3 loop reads CATSPTRTFNEQFF. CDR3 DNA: TGTGCCACCAGCCCTACCAGGACTTTCAATGAGCAGTTCTTC.

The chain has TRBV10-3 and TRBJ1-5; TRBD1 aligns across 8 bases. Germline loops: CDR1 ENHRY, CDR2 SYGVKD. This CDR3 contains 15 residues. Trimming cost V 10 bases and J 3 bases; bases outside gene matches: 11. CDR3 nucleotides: TGTGCCACCGCCGGGACAGGAGAATCCAATCAGCCCCAGCATTTT. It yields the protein CATAGTGESNQPQHF.

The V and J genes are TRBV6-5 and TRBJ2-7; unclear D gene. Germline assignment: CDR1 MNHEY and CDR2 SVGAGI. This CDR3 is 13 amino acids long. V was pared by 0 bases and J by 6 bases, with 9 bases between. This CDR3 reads CASSYSNPGEQYF. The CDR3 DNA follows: TGTGCCAGCAGTTACTCGAATCCGGGCGAGCAGTACTTC.

The CDR3 region has the DNA TGTGCCAGCCAAGGACAGGGGGCCTACGAGCAGTACTTC. This encodes CASQGQGAYEQYF. The rearrangement joins TRBV6-5 to TRBJ2-7, with 10 positions matching TRBD1. The CDR3 covers 13 residues. V was clipped by 8 bases and J by 2 bases; unmatched bases: 3. CDR1 is MNHEY, CDR2 SVGAGI, per germline.

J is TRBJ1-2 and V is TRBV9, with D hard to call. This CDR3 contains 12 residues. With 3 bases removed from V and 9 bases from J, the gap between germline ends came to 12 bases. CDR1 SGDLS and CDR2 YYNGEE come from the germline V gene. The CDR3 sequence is CASSEPALSYTF. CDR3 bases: TGTGCCAGCAGCGAGCCCGCCTTAAGCTACACCTTC.

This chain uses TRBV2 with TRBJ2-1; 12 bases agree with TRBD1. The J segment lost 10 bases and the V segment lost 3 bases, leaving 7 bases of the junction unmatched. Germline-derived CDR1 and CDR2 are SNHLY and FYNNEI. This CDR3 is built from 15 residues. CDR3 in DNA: TGTGCCAGCAGTGAGGGACAGGGGGCCTGGGTCGAGCAGTTCTTC. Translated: CASSEGQGAWVEQFF. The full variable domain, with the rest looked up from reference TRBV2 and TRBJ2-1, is EPEVTQTPSHQVTQMGQEVILRCVPISNHLYFYWYRQILGQKVEFLVSFYNNEISEKSEIFDDQFSVERPDGSNFTLKIRSTKLEDSAMYFCASSEGQGAWVEQFFGPGTRLTVL.

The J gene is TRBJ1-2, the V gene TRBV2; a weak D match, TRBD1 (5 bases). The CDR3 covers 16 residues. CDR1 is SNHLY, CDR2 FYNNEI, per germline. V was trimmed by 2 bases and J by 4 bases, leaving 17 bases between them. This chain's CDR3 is CASSEMVQGASYGYTF. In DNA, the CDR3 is TGTGCCAGCAGTGAAATGGTGCAGGGTGCATCCTATGGCTACACCTTC.

The CDR3, as DNA: TGTGCCTGGAACGGAGGGTTATCGTCCTACGAGCAGTACTTC. It yields the protein CAWNGGLSSYEQYF. This chain uses TRBV30 with TRBJ2-7; D perhaps matches TRBD2 (6 bases). Germline CDR1 GTSNPN, CDR2 SVGIG (reference sequence). Between the trimmed V and J ends, which lost 4 bases and 1 base, there was a span of 14 bases. This CDR3 spans 14 amino acids.

This chain's CDR3 is CASAPTGGSTEAFF. In DNA, the CDR3 is TGTGCTAGTGCCCCGACAGGGGGGAGCACTGAAGCTTTCTTT. The rearrangement uses TRBV12-5 and TRBJ1-1; 9 positions agree with TRBD1. With 7 bases clipped from V and 4 bases from J, the junction kept 7 bases outside the gene matches. From germline, CDR1 is LGHNT and CDR2 FRNRAP. The CDR3 is 14 amino acids.

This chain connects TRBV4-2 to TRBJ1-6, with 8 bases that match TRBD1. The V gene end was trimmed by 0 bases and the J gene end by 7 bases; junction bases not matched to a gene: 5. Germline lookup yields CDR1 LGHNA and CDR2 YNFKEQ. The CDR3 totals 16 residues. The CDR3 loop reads CASSQDRQGANSPLHF. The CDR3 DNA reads TGTGCCAGCAGCCAAGATCGGCAGGGGGCAAATTCACCCCTCCACTTT.

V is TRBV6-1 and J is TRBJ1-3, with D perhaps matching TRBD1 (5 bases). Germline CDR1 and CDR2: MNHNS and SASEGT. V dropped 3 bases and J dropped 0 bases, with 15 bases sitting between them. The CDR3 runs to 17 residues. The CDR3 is CASSEFDRHGSGNTIYF. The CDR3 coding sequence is TGTGCCAGCAGTGAGTTTGACAGACATGGCTCTGGAAACACCATATATTTT.